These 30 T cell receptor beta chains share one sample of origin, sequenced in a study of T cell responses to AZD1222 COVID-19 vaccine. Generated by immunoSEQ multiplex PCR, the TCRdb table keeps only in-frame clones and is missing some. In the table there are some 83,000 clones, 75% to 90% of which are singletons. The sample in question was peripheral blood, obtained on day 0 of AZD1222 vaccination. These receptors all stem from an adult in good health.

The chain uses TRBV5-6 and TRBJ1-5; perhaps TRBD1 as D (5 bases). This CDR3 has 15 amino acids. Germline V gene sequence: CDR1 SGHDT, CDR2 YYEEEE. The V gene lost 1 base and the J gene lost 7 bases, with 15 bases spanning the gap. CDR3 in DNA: TGTGCCAGCAGCTTGAAGGGCGGGGCTTACCAGCCCCAGCATTTT. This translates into CASSLKGGAYQPQHF.

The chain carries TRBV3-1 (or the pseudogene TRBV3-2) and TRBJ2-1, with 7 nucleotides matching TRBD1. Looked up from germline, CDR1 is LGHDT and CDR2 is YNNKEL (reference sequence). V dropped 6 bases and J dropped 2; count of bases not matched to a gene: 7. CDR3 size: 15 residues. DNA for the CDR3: TGTGCCAGCAGACACCAAGACAGGGCCTACAATGAGCAGTTCTTC. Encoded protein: CASRHQDRAYNEQFF.

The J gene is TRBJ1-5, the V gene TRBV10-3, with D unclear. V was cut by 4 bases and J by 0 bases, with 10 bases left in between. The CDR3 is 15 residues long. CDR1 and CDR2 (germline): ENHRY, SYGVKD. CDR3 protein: CAISGPDYSNQPQHF. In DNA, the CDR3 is TGTGCCATCAGTGGCCCAGACTATAGCAATCAGCCCCAGCATTTT.

The DNA for the CDR3 is TGTGCCAGCAGCCCCAGTAAAGAAGGGTGTTCGGGCTACGAGCAGTACTTC. Protein: CASSPSKEGCSGYEQYF. This rearrangement joins TRBV5-7 to TRBJ2-7; D ambiguous. TRBV5-7 is labeled an ORF, and its function is uncertain. Trimming took 4 bases from V and 3 from J, leaving 23 bases between them. The CDR3 totals 17 residues.

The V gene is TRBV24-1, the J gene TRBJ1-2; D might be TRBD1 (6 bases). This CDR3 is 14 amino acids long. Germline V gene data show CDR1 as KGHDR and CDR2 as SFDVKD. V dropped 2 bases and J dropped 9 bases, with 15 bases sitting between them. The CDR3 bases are TGTGCCACCAGTGATTCAAGACAGGCGGTTAGCTACACCTTC. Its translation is CATSDSRQAVSYTF.

The CDR3 DNA reads TGTGCCAGCAGGGCTGCGGGACAGGGCACTGAAGCTTTCTTT. As protein: CASRAAGQGTEAFF. This chain joins TRBV6-5 and TRBJ1-1, with 9 nucleotides matching TRBD1. This CDR3 spans 14 amino acids. Germline V gives CDR1 MNHEY, CDR2 SVGAGI. With 6 bases clipped from V and 4 bases from J, the junction kept 6 bases outside the gene matches.

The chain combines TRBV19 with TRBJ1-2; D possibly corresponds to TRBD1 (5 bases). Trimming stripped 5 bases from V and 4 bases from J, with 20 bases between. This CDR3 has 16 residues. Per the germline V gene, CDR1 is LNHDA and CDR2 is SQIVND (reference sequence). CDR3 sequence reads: CASSYSGTSKGYGYTF. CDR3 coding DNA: TGTGCCAGTAGTTACAGCGGGACCTCAAAGGGCTATGGCTACACCTTC.

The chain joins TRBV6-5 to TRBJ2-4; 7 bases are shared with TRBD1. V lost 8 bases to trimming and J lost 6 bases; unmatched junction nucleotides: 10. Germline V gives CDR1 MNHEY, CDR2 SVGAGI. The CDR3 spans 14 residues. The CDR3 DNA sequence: TGTGCCAGCCGACAGACAGGGATCAGAAACATTCAGTACTTC. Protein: CASRQTGIRNIQYF.

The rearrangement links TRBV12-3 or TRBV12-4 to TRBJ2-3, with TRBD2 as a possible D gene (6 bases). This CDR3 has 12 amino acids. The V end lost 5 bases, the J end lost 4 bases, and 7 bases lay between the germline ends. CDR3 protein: CASSRGADTQYF. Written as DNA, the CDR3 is TGTGCCAGCAGTCGCGGGGCAGATACGCAGTATTTT.

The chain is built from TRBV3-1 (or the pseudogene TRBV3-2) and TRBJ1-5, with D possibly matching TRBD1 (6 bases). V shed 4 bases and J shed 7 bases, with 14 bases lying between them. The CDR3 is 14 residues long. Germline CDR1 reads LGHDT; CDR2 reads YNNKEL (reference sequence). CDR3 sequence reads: CASSLWGGEQPQHF. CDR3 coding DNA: TGTGCCAGCAGCCTTTGGGGGGGCGAACAGCCCCAGCATTTT.

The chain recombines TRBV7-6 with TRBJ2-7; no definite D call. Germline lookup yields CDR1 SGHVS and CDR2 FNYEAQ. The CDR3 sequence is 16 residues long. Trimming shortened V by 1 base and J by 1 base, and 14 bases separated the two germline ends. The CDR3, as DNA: TGTGCCAGCAGCTTAGTTGGGCCGGAACCGTCCTACGAGCAGTACTTC. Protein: CASSLVGPEPSYEQYF.

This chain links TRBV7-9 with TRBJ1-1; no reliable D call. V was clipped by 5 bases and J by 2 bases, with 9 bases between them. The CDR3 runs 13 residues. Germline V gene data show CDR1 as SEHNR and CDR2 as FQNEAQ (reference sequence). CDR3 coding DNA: TGTGCCAGCAGCCCAAGAATTAACACTGAAGCTTTCTTT. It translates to CASSPRINTEAFF.

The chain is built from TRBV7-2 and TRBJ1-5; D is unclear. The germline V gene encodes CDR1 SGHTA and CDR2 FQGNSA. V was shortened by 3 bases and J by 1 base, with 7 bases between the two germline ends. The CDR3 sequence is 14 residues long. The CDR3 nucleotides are TGTGCCAGCAGCTTTCTACGAAGCAATCAGCCCCAGCATTTT. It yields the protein CASSFLRSNQPQHF. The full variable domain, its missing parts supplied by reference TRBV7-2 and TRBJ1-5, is GAGVSQSPSNKVTEKGKDVELRCDPISGHTALYWYRQSLGQGLEFLIYFQGNSAPDKSGLPSDRFSAERTGGSVSTLTIQRTQQEDSAVYLCASSFLRSNQPQHFGDGTRLSIL.

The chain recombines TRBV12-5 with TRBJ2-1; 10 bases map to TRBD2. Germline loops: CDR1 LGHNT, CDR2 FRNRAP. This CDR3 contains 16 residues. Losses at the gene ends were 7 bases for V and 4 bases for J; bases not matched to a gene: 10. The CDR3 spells CASADPSGGRYNEQFF. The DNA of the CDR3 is TGTGCTAGTGCCGATCCTAGCGGGGGCCGTTACAATGAGCAGTTCTTC. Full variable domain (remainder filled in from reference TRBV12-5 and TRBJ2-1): DARVTQTPRHKVTEMGQEVTMRCQPILGHNTVFWYRQTMMQGLELLAYFRNRAPLDDSGMPKDRFSAEMPDATLATLKIQPSEPRDSAVYFCASADPSGGRYNEQFFGPGTRLTVL.

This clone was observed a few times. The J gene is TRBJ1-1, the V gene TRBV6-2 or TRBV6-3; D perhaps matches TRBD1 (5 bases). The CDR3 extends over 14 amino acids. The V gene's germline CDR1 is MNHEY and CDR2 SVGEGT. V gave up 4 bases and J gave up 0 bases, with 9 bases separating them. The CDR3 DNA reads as TGTGCCAGCAGTTTCGACAGCATGAACACTGAAGCTTTCTTT. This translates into CASSFDSMNTEAFF.

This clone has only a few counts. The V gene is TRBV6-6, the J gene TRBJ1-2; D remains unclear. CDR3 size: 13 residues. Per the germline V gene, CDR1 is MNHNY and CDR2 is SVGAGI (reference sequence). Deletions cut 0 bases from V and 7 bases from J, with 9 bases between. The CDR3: CASSYSTDGGYTF. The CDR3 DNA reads TGTGCCAGCAGTTACTCGACGGACGGTGGCTACACCTTC.

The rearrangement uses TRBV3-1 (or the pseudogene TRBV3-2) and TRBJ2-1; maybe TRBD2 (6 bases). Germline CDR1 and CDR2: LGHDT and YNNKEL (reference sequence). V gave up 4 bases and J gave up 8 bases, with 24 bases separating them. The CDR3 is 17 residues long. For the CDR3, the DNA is TGTGCCAGCAGCCTAGGCCCGTTAGAGACTAGTAACGATGAGCAGTTCTTC. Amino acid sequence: CASSLGPLETSNDEQFF.

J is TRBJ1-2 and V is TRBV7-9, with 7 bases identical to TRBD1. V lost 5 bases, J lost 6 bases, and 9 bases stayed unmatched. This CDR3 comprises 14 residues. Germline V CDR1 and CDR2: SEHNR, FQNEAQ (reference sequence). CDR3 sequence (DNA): TGTGCCAGCAGCGCCTCGGGACAGATACATGGCTACACCTTC. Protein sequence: CASSASGQIHGYTF.

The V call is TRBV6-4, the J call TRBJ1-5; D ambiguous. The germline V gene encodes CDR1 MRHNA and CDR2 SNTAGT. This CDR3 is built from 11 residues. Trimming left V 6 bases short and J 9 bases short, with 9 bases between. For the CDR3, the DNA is TGTGCCAGCAGCTTATGCCGGCCCCAGCATTTT. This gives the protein CASSLCRPQHF.

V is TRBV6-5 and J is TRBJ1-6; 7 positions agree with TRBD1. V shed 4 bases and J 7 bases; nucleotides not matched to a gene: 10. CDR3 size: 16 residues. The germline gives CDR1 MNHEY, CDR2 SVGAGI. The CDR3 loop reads CASSLQGPLLNSPLHF. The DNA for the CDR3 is TGTGCCAGCAGTTTACAGGGGCCCCTCTTAAATTCACCCCTCCACTTT.

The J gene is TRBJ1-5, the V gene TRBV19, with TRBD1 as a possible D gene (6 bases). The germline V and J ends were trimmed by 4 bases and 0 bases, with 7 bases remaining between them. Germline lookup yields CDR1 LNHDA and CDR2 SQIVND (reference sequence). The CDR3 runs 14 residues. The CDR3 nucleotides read TGTGCCAGTAGTACGACAGGTAGCAATCAGCCCCAGCATTTT. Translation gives CASSTTGSNQPQHF. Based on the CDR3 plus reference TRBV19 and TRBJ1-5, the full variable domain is DGGITQSPKYLFRKEGQNVTLSCEQNLNHDAMYWYRQDPGQGLRLIYYSQIVNDFQKGDIAEGYSVSREKKESFPLTVTSAQKNPTAFYLCASSTTGSNQPQHFGDGTRLSIL.

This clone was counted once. The CDR3 DNA reads TGCGCCAGCAGACCCGGGACAGGGCACACTGAAGCTTTCTTT. As protein: CASRPGTGHTEAFF. The chain recombines TRBV5-1 with TRBJ1-1; 9 nucleotides align to TRBD1. CDR1 and CDR2 (germline): SGHRS, YFSETQ. With V trimmed by 5 bases and J by 3 bases, 5 bases remained unmatched. The length of the CDR3 is 14 residues. Complete variable domain (other parts from reference TRBV5-1 and TRBJ1-1): KAGVTQTPRYLIKTRGQQVTLSCSPISGHRSVSWYQQTPGQGLQFLFEYFSETQRNKGNFPGRFSGRQFSNSRSEMNVSTLELGDSALYLCASRPGTGHTEAFFGQGTRLTVV.

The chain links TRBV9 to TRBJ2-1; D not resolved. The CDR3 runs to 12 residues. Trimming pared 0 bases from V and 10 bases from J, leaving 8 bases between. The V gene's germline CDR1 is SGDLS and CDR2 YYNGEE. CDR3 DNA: TGTGCCAGCAGCGTAGGCCCTTCAGAGCAGTTCTTC. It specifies CASSVGPSEQFF.

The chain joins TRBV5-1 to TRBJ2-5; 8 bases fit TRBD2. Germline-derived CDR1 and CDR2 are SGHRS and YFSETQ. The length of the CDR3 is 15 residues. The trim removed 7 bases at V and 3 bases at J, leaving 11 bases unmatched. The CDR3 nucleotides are TGCGCCAGCGGGGTCCGGGGGGGCCTTGAAGAGACCCAGTACTTC. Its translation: CASGVRGGLEETQYF.

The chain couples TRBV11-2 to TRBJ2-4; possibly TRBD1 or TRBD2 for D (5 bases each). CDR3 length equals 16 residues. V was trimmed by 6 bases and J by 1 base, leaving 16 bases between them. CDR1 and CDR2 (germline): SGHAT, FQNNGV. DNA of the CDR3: TGTGCCAGCAGAAGCTTAAGAGGGGAGGCCAAAAACATTCAGTACTTC. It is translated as CASRSLRGEAKNIQYF.

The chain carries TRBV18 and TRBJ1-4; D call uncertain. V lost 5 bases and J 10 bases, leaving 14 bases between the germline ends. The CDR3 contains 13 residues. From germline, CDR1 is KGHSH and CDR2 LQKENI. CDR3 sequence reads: CASSSLREGKLFF. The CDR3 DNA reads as TGTGCCAGCTCAAGTTTGAGGGAAGGAAAACTGTTTTTT.

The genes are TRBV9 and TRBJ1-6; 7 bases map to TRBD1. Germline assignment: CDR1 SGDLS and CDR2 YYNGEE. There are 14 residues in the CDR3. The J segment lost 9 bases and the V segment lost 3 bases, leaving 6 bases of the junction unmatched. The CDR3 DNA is TGTGCCAGCAGCGGAAACAGGGGATCTTCACCCCTCCACTTT. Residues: CASSGNRGSSPLHF.

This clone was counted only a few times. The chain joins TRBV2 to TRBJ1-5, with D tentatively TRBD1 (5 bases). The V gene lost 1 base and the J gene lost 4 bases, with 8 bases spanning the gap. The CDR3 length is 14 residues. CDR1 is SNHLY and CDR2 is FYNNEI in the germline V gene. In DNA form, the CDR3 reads TGTGCCAGCAGTGAAGGGACACCGAATCAGCCCCAGCATTTT. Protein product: CASSEGTPNQPQHF.

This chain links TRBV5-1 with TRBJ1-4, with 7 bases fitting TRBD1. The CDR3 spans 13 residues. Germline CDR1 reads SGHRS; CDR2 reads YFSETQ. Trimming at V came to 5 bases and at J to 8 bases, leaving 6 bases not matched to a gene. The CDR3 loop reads CASREGAREKLFF. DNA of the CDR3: TGCGCCAGCAGAGAGGGGGCGAGAGAAAAACTGTTTTTT.

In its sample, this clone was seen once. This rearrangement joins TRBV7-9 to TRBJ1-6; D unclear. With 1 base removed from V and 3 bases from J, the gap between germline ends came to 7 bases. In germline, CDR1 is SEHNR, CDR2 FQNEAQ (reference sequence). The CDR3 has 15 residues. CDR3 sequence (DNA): TGTGCCAGCAGCTTAGACAGTCTCTATAATTCACCCCTCCACTTT. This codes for CASSLDSLYNSPLHF.